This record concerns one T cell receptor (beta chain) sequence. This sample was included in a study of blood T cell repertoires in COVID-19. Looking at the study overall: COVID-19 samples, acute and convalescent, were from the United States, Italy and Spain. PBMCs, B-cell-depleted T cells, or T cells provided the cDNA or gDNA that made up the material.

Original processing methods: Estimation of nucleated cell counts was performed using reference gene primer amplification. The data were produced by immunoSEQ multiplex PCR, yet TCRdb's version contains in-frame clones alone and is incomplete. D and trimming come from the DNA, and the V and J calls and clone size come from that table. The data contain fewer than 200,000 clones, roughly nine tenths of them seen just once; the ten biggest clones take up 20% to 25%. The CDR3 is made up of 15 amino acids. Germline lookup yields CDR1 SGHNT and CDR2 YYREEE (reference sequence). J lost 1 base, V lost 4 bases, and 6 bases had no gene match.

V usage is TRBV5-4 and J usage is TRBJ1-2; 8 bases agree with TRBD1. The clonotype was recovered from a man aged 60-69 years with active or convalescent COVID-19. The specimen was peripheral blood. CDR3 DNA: TGTGCCAGCAGCCGGGGACAGGATAATAACTATGGCTACACCTTC. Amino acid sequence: CASSRGQDNNYGYTF.